This T cell receptor (beta chain) was profiled in a study of cytomegalovirus exposure and HLA in healthy donors (dated by TCRdb to the late 2010s). Some background on the complete study: In an earlier analysis of some 550 of the donors, about 260 Gb of sequence data and some 100 million unique TCR beta sequences from 150 million to 200 million T cells were reported. An early release that covered several hundred HLA-typed donors contained about 300 gigabases of sequencing data and roughly 84 million unique TCR sequences. Of the 300 to 450 genotyped donors, 65% to 90% fell in the genetic ancestry cluster associated with self-reported Caucasian donors. The study aimed to test whether signatures of past pathogen exposure could be identified by cataloging public T cell receptors. Using immunosequencing, the study profiled T cell repertoires from 640 or so subjects and related those repertoires to cytomegalovirus serostatus. Besides the first cohort of around 700 subjects, a separate validation cohort made up of 120 different subjects was used. The study combined high-throughput TCR immunosequencing, statistical association of individual TCRs with disease status, and machine learning to predict cytomegalovirus infection status. A later analysis re-examined previously published TCR beta repertoires from just over 650 donors and added high-resolution HLA genotyping to investigate patterns of TCR occurrence. In the later analysis, no new phenotypic data were used to find candidate immune exposures; instead, reliance was placed on TCR beta sequences and their occurrence across donors. An earlier analysis of fewer than 700 of the donors applied high-throughput TCR beta sequencing to assess whether each TCR beta V gene segment acted as functional or pseudogenic. Donor age, sex, ethnicity and CMV serostatus were compiled alongside the repertoire data. Genome-wide SNP genotypes for about 55% of the roughly 670 donors were used in a later genetic analysis, which treated that subset as a discovery cohort. Every repertoire in the discovery cohort had been generated on one and the same sequencing platform. HLA typing included class I and class II loci at four-digit resolution. Typing coverage varied by locus: roughly 620-630 donors for A, B, C, DRB1 and DQB1; 522 for DQA1; nearly 610 for DPA1; roughly 470 for DPB1. About five DR-DQ haplotypes were handled as single units for association and clustering, since linkage in the cohort was strong. Across some 400 genotyped donors of the cohort, an average of 235,054 unique TCR beta nucleotide sequences per donor were sequenced, and approximately 17% of those sequences were non-productive.

The cohort comprised more than 550 healthy bone marrow donors. At the time of sampling, every cohort member was nominally healthy, though immune exposures that went unrecorded were likely present. The donor tested CMV seropositive, placing the donor among the 250 to 300 seropositive members of the cohort. A peripheral blood sample was provided by each donor, and peripheral blood mononuclear cells were used for TCR beta sequencing. The Qiagen DNeasy Blood Extraction Kit was used to extract genomic DNA from the blood cell samples. The receptor library was made with the immunoSEQ multiplex PCR assay. A mixture of 60 forward primers for TCR Vbeta segments and 13 reverse primers for TCR Jbeta segments was used in the multiplex PCR. The CDR3 region of rearranged TCR beta genes was amplified from genomic DNA with a multiplex PCR assay. The Illumina HiSeq System was used to sequence the amplified TCR beta libraries as 87-base-pair reads. In the authors' own workflow: Across the 500 to 700 repertoires, a later analysis counted 78 million or so unique TCR beta chains, approximately 10 million of which were shared by at least two donors. A nearest-neighbor algorithm error-corrected the raw reads and collapsed the reads into unique sequences, merging closely related sequences to remove PCR and sequencing errors. Alignment of CDR3 sequences to IMGT reference sequences was used to assign V, D and J gene segments. For a sequence to be retained, a match of at least six nucleotides was required to both a V gene segment and a J gene segment. Rearrangements were called productive when the CDR3 lacked stop codons and stayed in frame with V and J; all others were non-productive. Following IMGT convention, CDR3 was defined as the stretch from the second conserved V-encoded cysteine to the conserved J-encoded phenylalanine. In an earlier analysis of more than 550 of the donors, sequences lacking an unambiguous match to a single V gene segment were excluded. In an earlier analysis of about 590 of the donors, a V segment was called functional when productive rearrangements were above 56.7%, and segregating when the standard deviation between donors exceeded 5%. A statistical classification framework was built to diagnose cytomegalovirus status from the catalog of TCR beta chain sequences. A later analysis assigned V and J genes by comparing TCR nucleotide sequences with IMGT/GENE-DB human TR gene sequences. In a later analysis, CDR3 sequences and most-parsimonious VDJ recombination scenarios were assigned using the TCRdist pipeline. In a later analysis, each TCR beta chain was defined by its CDR3 amino acid sequence together with its V-gene family, and reads without a unique V-gene family were excluded. As a way to deal with suspected cross-contamination and a sequencing artifact, a later analysis dropped 500 to 700 nucleotide sequences that were highly shared and had low generation probability. A later analysis calculated a clonal expansion index for each public chain from normalized within-repertoire ranks of inferred template counts. In a later analysis, generation probabilities were computed with a VDJ recombination model fitted to out-of-frame rearrangements, and the resulting probabilities were checked against IGoR. Hypergeometric tests were used in a later analysis to score TCR-TCR, TCR-HLA and TCR-CMV co-occurrence, with a repertoire-size bias correction applied to the TCR pairs. In a later analysis, false discovery rates were estimated by permuting HLA or CMV assignments 20 times. In a later analysis, co-occurring TCRs were grouped with DBSCAN, and TCRdist sequence similarity was added when clustering was performed within HLA-allele-positive subsets. Repertoires with fewer than 30,000 or more than 120,000 public chains were left out of co-occurrence clustering, as were about five repertoires with anomalous nucleotide sharing. TCRdb carries this immuneACCESS record with in-frame sequences only. Its versions omit some clonotypes, under half of them owing to an unresolved V gene in the studies checked, with the rest unexplained. V, J and clone size are those of that table, while D and trimming were read from the DNA. This sample lists approximately 150,000 clones; 50% to 75% were detected once. In total, the top ten clones hold less than 3.5% of the sample.

About this clone: There is no known antigen for this receptor. Base qualities were left out, and no much larger clone turns up one base away.

Beyond this particular receptor, the publication reports: Because the 87-base-pair reads could not distinguish some IMGT-functional V segments, including TRBV6-2 and TRBV6-3, those segments were excluded. Compared with the roughly 670-donor mean, donors in an Asian-associated ancestry cluster had fewer N-insertions in productive TCRs, according to a later genetic analysis. An association between a missense DCLRE1C variant and V-gene and J-gene trimming of TCR beta chains was found in a later genetic analysis and replicated in an independent cohort. According to a later analysis, most CMV-associated TCR beta chains appeared to be HLA-restricted, and the HLA associations seemed to be driven largely by CMV exposure. Only TCR beta chains were sequenced in this cohort, and the absence of alpha or paired-chain data limited detectable features. In an earlier analysis of approximately 590 of the donors, most TCR beta V segments appeared in productive rearrangements about 90% or about 30% of the time, broadly matching IMGT annotations. A further reported finding was that TCR beta sequences accurately predicted the HLA-A and HLA-B alleles for most subjects in the first cohort. The only immune exposure information available for the cohort was CMV serostatus. Roughly uniform sequencing depth across donors was assumed in presence/absence analyses, although this assumption may not hold. Linkage disequilibrium might explain the correlated functional status among segregating V segments, but an unknown experimental factor could not be excluded. A later analysis found that HLA-associated TCR beta chains were more clonally expanded and had lower generation probabilities than equally common non-associated chains. According to a later analysis, parvovirus B19, influenza, CMV and Epstein-Barr virus appeared linked to several top co-occurrence clusters. When HLA alleles, especially DR and DQ, strongly co-occurred, attributing TCR associations to individual alleles was difficult. The authors suggested that the approach could potentially be extended to other disease states and immunological phenotypes. A cluster of highly shared sequence variants was judged likely to be a technical artifact of the sequencing pipeline. The study listed 164 TCR beta chains as associated with cytomegalovirus. In a later analysis, 16,951 TCR beta sequences were associated with specific HLA alleles at a false discovery rate of 0.05. In vitro tests confirmed that a few of the cytomegalovirus-associated TCR beta chains recognize cytomegalovirus antigens. The classifier was reported to diagnose cytomegalovirus status with high specificity and sensitivity in both the original cohort and the validation cohort. While some public TCRs were present in many individuals, most TCR sequences turned up only very rarely across donors. In a later analysis, the rate of TCR association differed among HLA loci, with DRB1 alleles having the most associated TCRs and HLA-C alleles having the fewest. Because HLA typing was unavailable for some donors at each locus, only the typed subset was used in association tests. Roughly 17 rarely observed V segments, including chromosome 9 orphons, were excluded from the earlier analysis of 550 to 700 of the donors because counts were too low.

Trimming accounts for 1 base at V and 5 bases at J, while the number of junction bases matched to no gene is 7. The germline V gene encodes CDR1 LGHNA and CDR2 YNFKEQ. The CDR3 spans 16 residues, from the cysteine through the phenylalanine. The kept DNA is CDR3 alone, 48 bases in frame from the first base. Sequencing input: PBMCs. This TCR came from a woman under 40 in good health and CMV-seropositive. The sequence is built from TRBV4-2 and TRBJ1-5, with 8 junctional bases fitting TRBD1. CDR3 reads: CASSQGTQGAHQPQHF. The nucleotide sequence is given as TGTGCCAGCAGCCAAGGCACTCAGGGGGCCCATCAGCCCCAGCATTTT.